The sequence of this T cell receptor beta chain was determined in a study of T cell responses to AZD1222 COVID-19 vaccine. Overall study findings and caveats: It was only a handful of AZD1222 recipients who were seropositive at baseline. Donors were chiefly white British, with a greater number of females, and clonal diversity was perhaps underestimated. Nearly half of spike-specific TCRs reportedly go after variant regions that carry no mutations. None of the repertoires were sampled until the peak T cell response had passed.

On this clone: Its antigen is as yet unknown.

Here immunoSEQ multiplex PCR was the method, and the copy in TCRdb shows in-frame clones only, minus some. The sample includes roughly 96,000 clones, around 90% of them seen just once. Germline V gene lookup returns CDR1 SGHRS and CDR2 YFSETQ. This CDR3 has 17 residues. V gave up 4 bases and J gave up 4 bases, with 21 bases separating them. The chain carries TRBV5-1 and TRBJ2-1; D is perhaps TRBD1 (5 bases). The source was peripheral blood, collected on day 0 of AZD1222 vaccination. This receptor was obtained from an adult in good health. CDR3 amino acids: CASSPRLGSGKYNEQFF. In DNA form, the CDR3 reads TGCGCCAGCAGCCCCCGGCTGGGGTCAGGGAAGTACAATGAGCAGTTCTTC.